These 26 T cell receptor beta chains were all obtained from the same sample, sequenced in a study of control samples from healthy donors and cancer patients. Only in-frame clones appear in the TCRdb table, and some are missing; sequencing was by immunoSEQ multiplex PCR. The data contain 130,000 or so clones, roughly 86% of them singletons. Sample: blood. The receptors come from a man in his 60s in good health.

The genes are TRBV28 and TRBJ1-6; D not certain. CDR1 and CDR2 from the germline V gene are MDHEN and SYDVKM. This CDR3 is 11 amino acids long. The V end was cut by 6 bases, the J end by 9 bases, with 6 bases between. CDR3 nucleotides: TGTGCCAGCAGATCTACTTCACCCCTCCACTTT. Protein product: CASRSTSPLHF.

This chain uses TRBV2 with TRBJ1-6, with D perhaps TRBD1 (5 bases). CDR1 is SNHLY, CDR2 FYNNEI, per germline. CDR3 length: 13 amino acids. With 7 bases removed from V and 6 bases from J, the gap between germline ends came to 10 bases. The CDR3 DNA reads as TGTGCCAGCAAAGGGGATGGTAATTCACCCCTCCACTTT. It translates to CASKGDGNSPLHF.

V usage is TRBV12-5 and J usage is TRBJ2-3; 8 bases match TRBD1. The V gene end was trimmed by 3 bases and the J gene end by 4 bases; junction bases not matched to a gene: 6. This CDR3 contains 15 residues. Germline loops: CDR1 LGHNT, CDR2 FRNRAP. In DNA form, the CDR3 reads TGTGCTAGTGGTTTCGGGACAGGTACAGCAGATACGCAGTATTTT. Its protein product is CASGFGTGTADTQYF.

The V gene is TRBV7-8, the J gene TRBJ1-2; D unclear. Trimming took 2 bases from V and 7 from J, leaving 8 bases between them. Per the germline V gene, CDR1 is SGHVS and CDR2 is FQNEAQ. This CDR3 is built from 12 residues. CDR3 in amino acids: CASSLKRGGYTF. CDR3 DNA: TGTGCCAGCAGCTTAAAGCGAGGTGGCTACACCTTC.

V and J are TRBV15 and TRBJ2-7; no clear D. Trimming cost V 0 bases and J 2 bases, with 8 bases left between them. Germline V gene sequence: CDR1 LNHNV, CDR2 YYDKDF (reference sequence). This CDR3 comprises 14 residues. CDR3 amino acids: CATSRDVDTYEQYF. CDR3 nucleotide sequence: TGTGCCACCAGCAGAGATGTCGATACCTACGAGCAGTACTTC.

This chain joins TRBV11-2 and TRBJ2-5; 15 bases map to TRBD2. Germline lookup yields CDR1 SGHAT and CDR2 FQNNGV. The CDR3 runs 17 residues. Germline trimming cut 4 bases from V and 5 bases from J; bases unmatched to any gene: 8. The CDR3 coding sequence is TGTGCCAGCAGCTCCGGGACTAGCGGGGGGAAATGGGAGACCCAGTACTTC. Protein: CASSSGTSGGKWETQYF.

This chain links TRBV7-2 with TRBJ2-2; 8 bases are a match to TRBD2. The CDR3 is 18 amino acids. Germline CDR1 reads SGHTA; CDR2 reads FQGNSA. V was pared by 1 base and J by 4 bases, with 11 bases of the junction left unmatched. CDR3 DNA: TGTGCCAGCAGCTTAGTCTCTGGAGCGGGGGCGCTCACCGGGGAGCTGTTTTTT. Its protein is CASSLVSGAGALTGELFF. Full variable domain (rest looked up from reference TRBV7-2 and TRBJ2-2): GAGVSQSPSNKVTEKGKDVELRCDPISGHTALYWYRQSLGQGLEFLIYFQGNSAPDKSGLPSDRFSAERTGGSVSTLTIQRTQQEDSAVYLCASSLVSGAGALTGELFFGEGSRLTVL.

The chain combines TRBV6-4 with TRBJ2-5; D is uncertain. Trimming left V 4 bases short and J 4 bases short, with 7 bases between. Germline CDR1 is MRHNA and CDR2 is SNTAGT. CDR3 size: 12 residues. Written as DNA, the CDR3 is TGTGCCAGCAGTGCCCTCCGAGAGACCCAGTACTTC. Protein: CASSALRETQYF.

This clone was seen only once. This chain joins TRBV13 and TRBJ2-3, with D tentatively TRBD1 or TRBD2 (6 bases each). Germline V gene data show CDR1 as PRHDT and CDR2 as FYEKMQ (reference sequence). Trimming cost V 6 bases and J 5 bases, with 21 bases left between them. The CDR3 loop spans 16 amino acids. In DNA, the CDR3 is TGTGCCAGCAGTACCCTCGGGGGCAACATAGGAGATACGCAGTATTTT. It specifies CASSTLGGNIGDTQYF.

This chain joins TRBV5-1 and TRBJ2-2; no clear D gene. The CDR3 extends over 15 amino acids. Trimming took off 0 bases at V and 4 bases at J, with 10 bases between the two ends. Germline V gene lookup returns CDR1 SGHRS and CDR2 YFSETQ. The CDR3 is CASSLAGFGTGELFF. CDR3 in DNA: TGCGCCAGCAGCTTGGCCGGGTTCGGCACCGGGGAGCTGTTTTTT.

The chain combines TRBV27 with TRBJ2-1; D may be TRBD2 (5 bases). Trimming took 3 bases from V and 0 from J, leaving 15 bases between them. The V gene's germline CDR1 is MNHEY and CDR2 SMNVEV (reference sequence). The CDR3 loop spans 17 amino acids. The CDR3 nucleotides are TGTGCCAGCAGTTTGTTTTACGGGGTTAGCTCCTACAATGAGCAGTTCTTC. This encodes CASSLFYGVSSYNEQFF.

V is TRBV2 and J is TRBJ1-6; possible D gene TRBD1, 6 bases. Deletions cut 4 bases from V and 5 bases from J, with 9 bases between. Germline V gene lookup returns CDR1 SNHLY and CDR2 FYNNEI. The CDR3 runs to 14 residues. CDR3 sequence reads: CASSGTDDNSPLHF. CDR3 DNA: TGTGCCAGCAGTGGGACAGACGATAATTCACCCCTCCACTTT.

This rearrangement joins TRBV28 to TRBJ1-3; tentatively, D is TRBD1 (6 bases). The length of the CDR3 is 14 residues. The germline V gene has CDR1 MDHEN and CDR2 SYDVKM. The V gene lost 3 bases and the J gene lost 4 bases, with 10 bases spanning the gap. The CDR3 sequence: CASSFRGWGNTIYF. As DNA, the CDR3 is TGTGCCAGCAGTTTCAGGGGTTGGGGAAACACCATATATTTT.

V usage is TRBV10-3 and J usage is TRBJ2-3, with unresolved D. Trimming removed 7 bases from V and 6 bases from J, with 14 bases in between. This CDR3 is 13 amino acids long. The germline gives CDR1 ENHRY, CDR2 SYGVKD. As DNA, the CDR3 is TGTGCCATCATGAACACGAATTCTGATACGCAGTATTTT. Translating it yields CAIMNTNSDTQYF.

The chain is built from TRBV6-5 and TRBJ1-6, with TRBD1 matching 7 bases. This CDR3 has 14 residues. Germline CDR1 and CDR2: MNHEY and SVGAGI. J gave up 7 bases and V 8 bases, and 8 bases lay outside the gene matches. The DNA of the CDR3 is TGTGCCAGCCCCCAGGGGGGGGGCAATTCACCCCTCCACTTT. Its translation: CASPQGGGNSPLHF.

The chain is built from TRBV5-1 and TRBJ2-5; TRBD2 matches at 7 bases. Unmatched junction bases numbered 4, after V lost 0 bases and J lost 2 bases. The CDR3 runs to 15 residues. The V gene's germline CDR1 is SGHRS and CDR2 YFSETQ. The CDR3 nucleotides are TGCGCCAGCAGCTTGGTACCGGGGGGTCAAGAGACCCAGTACTTC. Protein: CASSLVPGGQETQYF.

J is TRBJ2-7 and V is TRBV27, with D unclear. This CDR3 contains 14 residues. Germline CDR1 and CDR2: MNHEY and SMNVEV (reference sequence). V was shortened by 3 bases and J by 0 bases, with 9 bases between the two germline ends. The CDR3 protein is CASSLGKSSYEQYF. For the CDR3, the DNA is TGTGCCAGCAGTTTGGGGAAGAGCTCCTACGAGCAGTACTTC.

This clone was detected a few times. The chain joins TRBV6-5 to TRBJ2-1, with D uncertain. V lost 2 bases and J 0 bases, leaving 8 bases between the germline ends. The CDR3 is made up of 15 amino acids. Per the germline V gene, CDR1 is MNHEY and CDR2 is SVGAGI. CDR3 protein: CASSYDTVSYNEQFF. The CDR3 region has the DNA TGTGCCAGCAGTTACGACACCGTCTCCTACAATGAGCAGTTCTTC.

The CDR3 DNA reads TGTGCCAGCAGTTACGGGAGACAGGGGCGAGACTATGGCTACACCTTC. This codes for CASSYGRQGRDYGYTF. The chain carries TRBV6-5 and TRBJ1-2; 8 bases line up with TRBD1. The J segment lost 3 bases and the V segment lost 2 bases, leaving 8 bases of the junction unmatched. The CDR3 runs 16 residues. Germline CDR1 is MNHEY and CDR2 is SVGAGI.

The chain has TRBV10-1 and TRBJ2-3, with D unclear. The CDR3 has 13 amino acids. The V and J ends lost 5 bases and 2 bases respectively, with 8 bases between them. Germline V gene lookup returns CDR1 WNHNN and CDR2 SYGVQD (reference sequence). CDR3 amino acids: CASSTGLTDTQYF. The CDR3 DNA follows: TGCGCCAGCAGTACCGGGCTCACAGATACGCAGTATTTT.

The chain links TRBV27 to TRBJ1-3; D is possibly TRBD1 (6 bases). The CDR3 runs to 15 residues. From germline, CDR1 is MNHEY and CDR2 SMNVEV (reference sequence). V lost 3 bases and J lost 9, with 18 bases in between. CDR3 nucleotides: TGTGCCAGCAGTTTTCGACAGGATTCCCGGAGCACCATATATTTT. Translation gives CASSFRQDSRSTIYF.

This chain connects TRBV5-1 to TRBJ2-3; D call uncertain. The V end was cut by 0 bases, the J end by 6 bases, with 14 bases between. The CDR3 spans 15 residues. The V gene's germline CDR1 is SGHRS and CDR2 YFSETQ. The CDR3 region is CASSLASGSHDTQYF. CDR3 sequence (DNA): TGCGCCAGCAGCTTGGCCTCTGGTAGCCACGATACGCAGTATTTT.

The chain is built from TRBV2 and TRBJ2-7, with D possibly matching TRBD1 (5 bases). Germline CDR1 and CDR2: SNHLY and FYNNEI. Trimming removed 3 bases from V and 13 bases from J, with 16 bases in between. The CDR3 runs 12 residues. The CDR3 loop reads CASSDRVSPQYF. DNA of the CDR3: TGTGCCAGCAGTGACAGGGTCTCCCCCCAATACTTC.

CDR3 in amino acids: CASSSTGYSYEQYF. The CDR3 nucleotides are TGTGCCAGCAGTTCGACTGGATACTCCTACGAGCAGTACTTC. The rearrangement links TRBV6-5 to TRBJ2-7; D unresolved. V shed 4 bases and J shed 0 bases, with 10 bases lying between them. Germline loops: CDR1 MNHEY, CDR2 SVGAGI. The CDR3 is 14 residues long.

A note on this clone: Other DNA sequences from this sample encode an identical CDR3 as well. This chain connects TRBV7-2 to TRBJ1-3; the D is unclear. This CDR3 region has 13 residues. V shed 5 bases and J shed 1 base, with 6 bases lying between them. Germline loops: CDR1 SGHTA, CDR2 FQGNSA. The CDR3 loop is CASSHPSGNTIYF. The CDR3 DNA reads as TGTGCCAGCAGCCATCCTTCTGGAAACACCATATATTTT.

This clone appeared once. The chain uses TRBV6-4 and TRBJ2-7; D gene ambiguous. This CDR3 contains 10 residues. CDR1 is MRHNA, CDR2 SNTAGT, per germline. Trimming shortened V by 4 bases and J by 5 bases, and 3 bases separated the two germline ends. CDR3 region: CASSGDEQYF. CDR3 nucleotides: TGTGCCAGCAGTGGGGACGAGCAGTACTTC.